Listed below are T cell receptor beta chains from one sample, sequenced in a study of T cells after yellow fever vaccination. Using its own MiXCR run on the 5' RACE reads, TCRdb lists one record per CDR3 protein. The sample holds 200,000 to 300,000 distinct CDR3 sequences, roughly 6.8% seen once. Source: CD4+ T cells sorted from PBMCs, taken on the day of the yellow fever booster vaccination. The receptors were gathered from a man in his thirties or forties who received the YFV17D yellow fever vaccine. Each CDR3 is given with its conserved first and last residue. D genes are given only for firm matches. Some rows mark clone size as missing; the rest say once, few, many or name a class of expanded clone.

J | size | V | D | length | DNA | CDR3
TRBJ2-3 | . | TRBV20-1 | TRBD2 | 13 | TGCAGTGCTTCTAGCGGGAGCGCAGATACGCAGTATTTT | CSASSGSADTQYF
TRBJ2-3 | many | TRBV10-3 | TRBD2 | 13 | TGTGCCATCAGCGCAGCGGGAGTGGATACGCAGTATTTT | CAISAAGVDTQYF
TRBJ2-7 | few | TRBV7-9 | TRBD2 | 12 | TGTGCCAGCGGGGCTAGCGGGAGTGAGCAGTACTTC | CASGASGSEQYF
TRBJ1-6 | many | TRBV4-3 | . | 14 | TGCGCCAGCAGCCAAAATCCAGGGGATTCACCCCTCCACTTT | CASSQNPGDSPLHF
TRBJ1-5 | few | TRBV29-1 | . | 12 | TGCAGCGTACGAGAGCAAAATCAGCCCCAGCATTTT | CSVREQNQPQHF
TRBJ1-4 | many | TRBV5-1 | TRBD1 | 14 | TGCGCCAGCAGCCCCCAGGGGACAGACGAAAAACTGTTTTTT | CASSPQGTDEKLFF
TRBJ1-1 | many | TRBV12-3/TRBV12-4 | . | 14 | TGTGCCAGCAGCTCCGGGACACTGAACACTGAAGCTTTCTTT | CASSSGTLNTEAFF
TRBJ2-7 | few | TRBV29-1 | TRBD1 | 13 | TGCAGCGTTGATATTGGGACAGGCTACGAGCAGTACTTC | CSVDIGTGYEQYF
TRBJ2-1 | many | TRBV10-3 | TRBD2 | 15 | TGTGCCATCAGTGATGGTCGCGGGAGGGCCGAGGAGCAGTTCTTC | CAISDGRGRAEEQFF
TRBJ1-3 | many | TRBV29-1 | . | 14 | TGCAGCGTGGCCGCGGGCAGGGCTGGAAACACCATATATTTT | CSVAAGRAGNTIYF
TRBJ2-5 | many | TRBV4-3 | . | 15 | TGCGCCAGCAGCCCGTACCGGCTAGGGGGGGAGACCCAGTACTTC | CASSPYRLGGETQYF
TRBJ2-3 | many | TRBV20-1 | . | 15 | TGCAGCGCAGTGATGGGGGGTCGCAGCACAGATACGCAGTATTTT | CSAVMGGRSTDTQYF
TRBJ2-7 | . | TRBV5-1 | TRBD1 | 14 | TGCGCCAGCAGCTGGGGACAGAACTTGGACGAGCAGTACTTC | CASSWGQNLDEQYF
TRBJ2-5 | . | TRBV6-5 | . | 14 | TGTGCCAGCAGTTATTCGGGGTCACAAGAGACCCAGTACTTC | CASSYSGSQETQYF
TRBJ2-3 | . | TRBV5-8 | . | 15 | TGTGCCAGCAAGAGGGGCGGGACAGAGCCCATGGGGCAGTATTTT | CASKRGGTEPMGQYF
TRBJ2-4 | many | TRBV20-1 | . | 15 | TGCAGTGCCCGGCTTGGGTCCTTAGCCAAAAACATTCAGTACTTC | CSARLGSLAKNIQYF
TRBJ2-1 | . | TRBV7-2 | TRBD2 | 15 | TGTGCCAGCAGCTTGAGGACTAGTGGCAAAAATGAGCAGTTCTTC | CASSLRTSGKNEQFF
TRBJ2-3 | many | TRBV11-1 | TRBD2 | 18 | TGTGCCAGCAGCCCGCTGACTAGCGGAGTCCCTAGCACAGATACGCAGTATTTT | CASSPLTSGVPSTDTQYF
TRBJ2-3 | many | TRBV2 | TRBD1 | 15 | TGTGCCAGCAGCGACGACAGGGGAGGCACAGATACGCAGTATTTT | CASSDDRGGTDTQYF
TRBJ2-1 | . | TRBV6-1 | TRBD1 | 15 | TGTGCCAGCAGTGTCGAGGGGGCCACCTACAATGAGCAGTTCTTC | CASSVEGATYNEQFF
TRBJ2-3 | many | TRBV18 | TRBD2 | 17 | TGTGCCAGCTCACCAAGGGGACTAGCGGGAGTCCCAGATACGCAGTATTTT | CASSPRGLAGVPDTQYF
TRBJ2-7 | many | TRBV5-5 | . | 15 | TGTGCCAGCAGCTTGGGGCCCGGGACCCCCTACGAGCAGTACTTC | CASSLGPGTPYEQYF
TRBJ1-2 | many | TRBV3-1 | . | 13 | TGTGCCAGCAGCCAAGGAGATCTCTATGGCTACACCTTC | CASSQGDLYGYTF
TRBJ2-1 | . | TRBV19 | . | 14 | TGTGCCAGTAATCCGGTGGGGGTATACAATGAGCAGTTCTTC | CASNPVGVYNEQFF
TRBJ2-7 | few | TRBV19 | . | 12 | TGTGCCAGTAGTGGCAGGACCTACGAGCAGTACTTC | CASSGRTYEQYF
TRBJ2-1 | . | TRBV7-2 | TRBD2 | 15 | TGTGCCAGCAGTACCGGGACTAGCTCCAGCACGGGGCAGTTCTTC | CASSTGTSSSTGQFF
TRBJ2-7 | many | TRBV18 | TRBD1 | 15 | TGTGCCAGCTCACCACTCCCTGGACAGGGTCGTGAGCAGTACTTC | CASSPLPGQGREQYF
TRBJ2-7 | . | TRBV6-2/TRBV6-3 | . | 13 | TGTGCCAGCAGTCAGTTCAGGGACTACGAGCAGTACTTC | CASSQFRDYEQYF
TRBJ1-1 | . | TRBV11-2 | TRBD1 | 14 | TGTGCCAGCAGCTTATTTAGGGGGCGGACTGAAGCTTTCTTT | CASSLFRGRTEAFF
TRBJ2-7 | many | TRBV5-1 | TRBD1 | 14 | TGCGCCAGCAGCTCGTTGGACAGGGCCTACGAGCAGTACTTC | CASSSLDRAYEQYF
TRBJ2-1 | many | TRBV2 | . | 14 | TGTGCCAGCAGTGAAGCTGAGACGAACAATGAGCAGTTCTTC | CASSEAETNNEQFF
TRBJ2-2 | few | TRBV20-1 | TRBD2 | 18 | TGCAGTGCTAGAAAGTCCTCGGCTAGCGGGAGGAACACCGGGGAGCTGTTTTTT | CSARKSSASGRNTGELFF
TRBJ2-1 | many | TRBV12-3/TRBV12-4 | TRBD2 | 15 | TGTGCCAGCAGCACGACTAGCAGCACCTACAATGAGCAGTTCTTC | CASSTTSSTYNEQFF
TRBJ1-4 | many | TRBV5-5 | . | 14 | TGTGCCAGCAGCCTCCCGGGGGGAGGGGAAAAACTGTTTTTT | CASSLPGGGEKLFF
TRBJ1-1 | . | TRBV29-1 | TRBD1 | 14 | TGCAGCGTCGCCGCCCGGCAGGGGGGACCAGAAGCTTTCTTT | CSVAARQGGPEAFF
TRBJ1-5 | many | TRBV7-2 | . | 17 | TGTGCCAGCAGCTTAGTAGGGGCGGCTTATAGCAATCAGCCCCAGCATTTT | CASSLVGAAYSNQPQHF
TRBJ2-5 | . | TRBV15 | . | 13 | TGTGCCACCAGCATGGGACGGATAGAGACCCAGTACTTC | CATSMGRIETQYF
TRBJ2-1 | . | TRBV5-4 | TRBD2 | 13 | TGTGCCAGCAGTCCCGGGACTAGCGTAGAGCAGTTCTTC | CASSPGTSVEQFF
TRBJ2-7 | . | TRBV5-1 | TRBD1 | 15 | TGCGCCAGCAGCTTGGCCCGGGACAGGGCTTACGAGCAGTACTTC | CASSLARDRAYEQYF
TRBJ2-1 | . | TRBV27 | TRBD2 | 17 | TGTGCCAGCAGTTTATCGAGAGGACTAGCGGGAGTCCATGAGCAGTTCTTC | CASSLSRGLAGVHEQFF
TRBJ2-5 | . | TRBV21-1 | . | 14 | TGTGCCAGCAGCACAGAGACAGACCAAGAGACCCAGTACTTC | CASSTETDQETQYF
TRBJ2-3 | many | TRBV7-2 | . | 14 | TGTGCCAGCAGCTTATCCGGACCCACAGATACGCAGTATTTT | CASSLSGPTDTQYF
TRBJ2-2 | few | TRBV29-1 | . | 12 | TGCAGCGTTGGACGGAAAACCGGGGAGCTGTTTTTT | CSVGRKTGELFF
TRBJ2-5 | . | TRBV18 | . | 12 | TGTGCCAGCCACGGACAGCAAGAGACCCAGTACTTC | CASHGQQETQYF
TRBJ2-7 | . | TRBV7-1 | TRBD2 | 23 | TGTGCCAGCAGCTCCCCCCGGACCGAAATCTTTAGCGGGAGCGTCTGGAGCTCCTACGAGCAGTACTTC | CASSSPRTEIFSGSVWSSYEQYF
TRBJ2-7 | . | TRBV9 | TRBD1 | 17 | TGTGCCAGCAGCCCGCAAATAGCTGACAGGGTTCCCTACGAGCAGTACTTC | CASSPQIADRVPYEQYF
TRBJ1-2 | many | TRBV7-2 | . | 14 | TGTGCCAGCAGCTTAGACGGACAGTTCTATGGCTACACCTTC | CASSLDGQFYGYTF
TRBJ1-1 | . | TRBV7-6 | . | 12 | TGTGCCAGCAGCTTGGACCTGGTCGGAGCTTTCTTT | CASSLDLVGAFF
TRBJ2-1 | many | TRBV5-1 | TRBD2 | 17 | TGCGCCAGCAGCCTGGGACTAGCGGGGCTCGGAGGCAATGAGCAGTTCTTC | CASSLGLAGLGGNEQFF
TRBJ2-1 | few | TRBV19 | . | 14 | TGTGCCAGTAGTTTAGTTAGGTGGAGCTCTGAGCAGTTCTTC | CASSLVRWSSEQFF
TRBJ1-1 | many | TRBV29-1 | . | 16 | TGCAGCGTTCCCCCGGGCCTGACAGGCTTTAAAGCTGAAGCTTTCTTT | CSVPPGLTGFKAEAFF
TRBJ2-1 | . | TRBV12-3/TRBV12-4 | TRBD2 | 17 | TGTGCCAGCAGCTTTCCCCCCAGGACTAGCGGGAGTTATGAGCAGTTCTTC | CASSFPPRTSGSYEQFF
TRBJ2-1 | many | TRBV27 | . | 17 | TGTGCCAGCAGTAGGCGTGGGCCACGAGTCTCCTACAATGAGCAGTTCTTC | CASSRRGPRVSYNEQFF
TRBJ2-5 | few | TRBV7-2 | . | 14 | TGTGCCAGCAGCCCAGGGTTACCCCAAGAGACCCAGTACTTC | CASSPGLPQETQYF